These T cell receptor beta chains were read from a single sample in a study of blood T cell repertoires in COVID-19. Profiling relied on immunoSEQ multiplex PCR, and the TCRdb table lists in-frame clones only, not all of them. Altogether 99,000 or so clones are present, roughly 84% being singletons, with the ten largest covering roughly 2.1%. The source material was peripheral blood. The receptors derive from an older man with active or convalescent COVID-19. Each CDR3 is given with its conserved first and last residue. The D gene is left open where the match is weak. Rows may omit the clone size; those that give it use once, few, many or a size class.

v_gene	abundance	j_gene	d_gene	CDR3aa	CDR3nt
TRBV7-2	NA	TRBJ2-2	NA	CASSYYRDTGELFF	TGTGCCAGCAGCTACTACAGGGACACCGGGGAGCTGTTTTTT
TRBV5-1	NA	TRBJ1-4	TRBD1	CASSYRPGQGNEKLFF	TGCGCCAGCAGCTACAGACCGGGACAGGGTAATGAAAAACTGTTTTTT
TRBV2	NA	TRBJ1-2	NA	CASSGDRFYGYTF	TGTGCCAGCAGCGGTGACAGATTCTATGGCTACACCTTC
TRBV6-6	NA	TRBJ1-5	NA	CASTMRGQLNQPQHF	TGTGCCAGCACCATGCGAGGACAGCTAAATCAGCCCCAGCATTTT
TRBV3-1/TRBV3-2	NA	TRBJ1-1	TRBD1	CASSLNWDSGTEAFF	TGTGCCAGCAGCCTAAATTGGGACAGCGGCACTGAAGCTTTCTTT
TRBV5-1	NA	TRBJ1-1	NA	CASSTAGQPNTEAFF	TGCGCCAGCAGCACCGCCGGACAGCCGAACACTGAAGCTTTCTTT
TRBV5-1	NA	TRBJ2-5	NA	CASSGSLETQYF	TGCGCCAGCAGTGGGAGCTTGGAGACCCAGTACTTC
TRBV6-5	NA	TRBJ2-7	TRBD1	CASRSTGGSEQYF	TGTGCCAGCAGGTCCACAGGGGGCAGCGAGCAGTACTTC
TRBV5-4	NA	TRBJ1-2	NA	CASSPEAGNYGYTF	TGTGCCAGCAGCCCCGAGGCGGGTAACTATGGCTACACCTTC
TRBV2	NA	TRBJ1-5	NA	CASSELGRGGLNQPQHF	TGTGCCAGCAGTGAACTTGGGCGGGGAGGGCTAAATCAGCCCCAGCATTTT
TRBV28	NA	TRBJ1-3	NA	CASSPGGSGNTIYF	TGTGCCAGCAGCCCCGGGGGCTCTGGAAACACCATATATTTT
TRBV5-1	few	TRBJ2-2	NA	CASEGHNTGELFF	TGCGCCAGCGAGGGACATAACACCGGGGAGCTGTTTTTT
TRBV28	once	TRBJ1-4	NA	CASSLGGAPNEKLFF	TGTGCCAGCAGTTTGGGCGGGGCTCCTAATGAAAAACTGTTTTTT
TRBV7-2	NA	TRBJ2-3	TRBD2	CASSPSGGFLIRDTQYF	TGTGCCAGCAGCCCCTCCGGGGGGTTCCTTATTAGAGATACGCAGTATTTT
TRBV13	once	TRBJ1-4	TRBD1	CASRRTGTANEKLFF	TGTGCCAGCAGACGAACAGGGACAGCTAATGAAAAACTGTTTTTT
TRBV5-4	NA	TRBJ2-3	TRBD1	CASSLQGSDTQYF	TGTGCCAGCAGCCTACAGGGGTCAGATACGCAGTATTTT
TRBV7-9	once	TRBJ1-1	TRBD1	CASSRTGNTEAFF	TGTGCCAGCAGTCGGACAGGGAACACTGAAGCTTTCTTT
TRBV7-2	NA	TRBJ2-7	NA	CASSLFASNYEQYF	TGTGCCAGCAGCTTATTTGCCTCTAACTACGAGCAGTACTTC
TRBV6-1	NA	TRBJ2-7	TRBD2	CASSGLMGGAAGYEQYF	TGTGCCAGCAGTGGCCTAATGGGAGGGGCGGCGGGCTACGAGCAGTACTTC
TRBV7-8	NA	TRBJ1-5	NA	CASNIGGISNQPQHF	TGTGCCAGCAACATCGGCGGCATTAGCAATCAGCCCCAGCATTTT
TRBV7-9	many	TRBJ1-4	TRBD1	CASSLTSGGLEKLFF	TGTGCCAGCAGCTTAACATCAGGGGGCCTGGAGAAACTGTTTTTT
TRBV5-1	NA	TRBJ1-6	NA	CASSLAQGHLTPLHF	TGCGCCAGCAGCTTGGCTCAGGGCCATTTAACACCCCTCCACTTT
TRBV30	NA	TRBJ2-2	NA	CAWSREIRELFF	TGTGCCTGGAGCCGCGAAATCAGGGAGCTGTTTTTT
TRBV7-9	few	TRBJ1-6	TRBD1	CASSQTGNNSPLHF	TGTGCCAGCAGCCAGACAGGGAATAATTCACCCCTCCACTTT
TRBV3-1/TRBV3-2	NA	TRBJ2-2	NA	CASSQGGRGSHTGELFF	TGTGCCAGCAGCCAAGGGGGCAGGGGATCTCACACCGGGGAGCTGTTTTTT
TRBV7-2	once	TRBJ2-3	TRBD1	CASSTMAGGEVATDTQYF	TGTGCCAGCAGCACCATGGCAGGGGGCGAGGTAGCAACAGATACGCAGTATTTT
TRBV15	NA	TRBJ2-3	TRBD2	CATSRDGLAGGMDTQYF	TGTGCCACCAGCAGAGATGGGCTAGCGGGGGGCATGGATACGCAGTATTTT
TRBV18	NA	TRBJ1-4	NA	CASSKGTNEKLFF	TGTGCCAGCTCCAAGGGGACTAATGAAAAACTGTTTTTT
TRBV7-8	NA	TRBJ2-1	TRBD2	CASSPSGDYYNEQFF	TGTGCCAGCAGCCCGAGCGGGGACTACTACAATGAGCAGTTCTTC
TRBV18	NA	TRBJ2-7	TRBD1	CASSRGPGGFYEQYF	TGTGCCAGCTCCCGTGGGCCAGGGGGCTTTTACGAGCAGTACTTC
TRBV11-2	NA	TRBJ2-5	TRBD2	CASSPAPGTSGKAQYF	TGTGCCAGCAGCCCCGCCCCCGGGACTAGCGGGAAAGCCCAGTACTTC
TRBV27	NA	TRBJ2-5	NA	CASSLYAAEVETQYF	TGTGCCAGCAGTTTATATGCGGCGGAGGTAGAGACCCAGTACTTC